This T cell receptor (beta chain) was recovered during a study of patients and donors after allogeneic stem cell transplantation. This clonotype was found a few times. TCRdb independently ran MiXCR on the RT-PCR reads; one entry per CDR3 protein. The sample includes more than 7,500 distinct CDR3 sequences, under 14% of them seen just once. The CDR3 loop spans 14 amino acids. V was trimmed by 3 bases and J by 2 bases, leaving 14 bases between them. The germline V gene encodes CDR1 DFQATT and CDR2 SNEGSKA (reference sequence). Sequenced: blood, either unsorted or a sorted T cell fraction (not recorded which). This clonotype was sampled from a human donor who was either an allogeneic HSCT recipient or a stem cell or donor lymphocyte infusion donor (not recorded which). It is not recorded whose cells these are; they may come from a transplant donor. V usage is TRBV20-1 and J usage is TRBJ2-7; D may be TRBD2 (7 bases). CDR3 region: CSASGGAATYEQYF. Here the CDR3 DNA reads TGCAGTGCTAGTGGGGGGGCGGCCACCTACGAGCAGTACTTC.